This T cell receptor beta chain appears in the sequencing data of a study of blood T cell repertoires in COVID-19. Per the original data handling: Scientists estimated how many nucleated cells there were by amplifying reference gene primers. The protocol was immunoSEQ multiplex PCR, while the TCRdb copy is restricted to in-frame clones and leaves out a portion. V, J and clone size are those of that table, while D and trimming were read from the DNA. This table holds over 150,000 clones, approximately 83% found once. The CDR3 totals 18 residues. CDR1 and CDR2 from the germline V gene are MNHEY and SVGEGT. Trimming removed 2 bases from V and 2 bases from J; junction bases left unmatched: 7.

The clonotype originates from a man in his 70s with active or convalescent COVID-19. The source material was peripheral blood. The genes are TRBV6-2 or TRBV6-3 and TRBJ1-5; TRBD1 agrees at 12 bases. The CDR3 DNA sequence: TGTGCCAGCAGTTACGGGACAGGGGGCGGTATTGGCAATCAGCCCCAGCATTTT. Translated, it gives CASSYGTGGGIGNQPQHF.